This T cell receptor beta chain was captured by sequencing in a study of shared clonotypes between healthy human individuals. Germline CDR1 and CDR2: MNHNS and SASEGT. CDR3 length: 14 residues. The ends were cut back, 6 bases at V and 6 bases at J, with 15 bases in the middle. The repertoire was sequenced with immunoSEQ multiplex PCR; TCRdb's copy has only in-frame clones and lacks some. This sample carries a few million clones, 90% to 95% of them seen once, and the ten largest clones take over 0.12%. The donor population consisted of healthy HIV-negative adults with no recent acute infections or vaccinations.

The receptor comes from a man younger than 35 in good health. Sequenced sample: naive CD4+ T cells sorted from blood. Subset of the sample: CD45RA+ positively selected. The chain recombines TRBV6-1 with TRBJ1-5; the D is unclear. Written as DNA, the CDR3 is TGTGCCAGCAGCCCAGGAGAGGGCTCTCAGCCCCAGCATTTT. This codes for CASSPGEGSQPQHF.